This T cell receptor beta chain was captured in a study of CD4 T cells in relation to SARS-CoV-2 and coronaviruses. The wider study: ViraFEST: roughly 9-day antigen culture of PBMCs, then TCR beta CDR3 sequencing.

Assay used: immunoSEQ multiplex PCR; TCRdb lists only in-frame clones, some missing. Found here are 25,000 or so clones, around 73% of them singletons; the top ten hold about 22%. The CDR3 covers 14 residues. From germline, CDR1 is MGHRA and CDR2 YSYEKL. Trimming cost V 3 bases and J 6 bases, with 14 bases left between them. Notes on this clone: The antigen is undetermined.

Unexposed donor CD4+ T cells date from about 2011-2019, before the COVID-19 pandemic. The cells were cultured for approximately 10 days before CD4+ T cells were isolated. The specimen was CD4+ T cells from PBMCs, cultured in vitro. This chain joins TRBV4-1 and TRBJ1-1; D not certain. This receptor was obtained from a human donor in good health. CDR3 DNA sequence: TGCGCCAGCAGCCACCAACCTAGTGGCGCTGAAGCTTTCTTT. Protein sequence: CASSHQPSGAEAFF.